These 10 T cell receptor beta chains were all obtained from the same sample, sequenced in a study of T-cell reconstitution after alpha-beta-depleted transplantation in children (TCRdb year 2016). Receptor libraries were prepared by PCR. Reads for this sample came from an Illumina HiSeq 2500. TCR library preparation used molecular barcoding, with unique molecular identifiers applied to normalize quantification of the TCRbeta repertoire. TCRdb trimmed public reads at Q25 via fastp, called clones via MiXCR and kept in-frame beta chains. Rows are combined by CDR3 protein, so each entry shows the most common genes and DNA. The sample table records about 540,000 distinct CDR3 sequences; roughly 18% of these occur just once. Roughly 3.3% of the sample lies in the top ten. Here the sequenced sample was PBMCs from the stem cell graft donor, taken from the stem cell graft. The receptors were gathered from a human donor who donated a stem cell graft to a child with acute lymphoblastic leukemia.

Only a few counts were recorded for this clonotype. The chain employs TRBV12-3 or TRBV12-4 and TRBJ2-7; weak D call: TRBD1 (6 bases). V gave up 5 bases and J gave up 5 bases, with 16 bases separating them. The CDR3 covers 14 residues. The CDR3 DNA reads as TGTGCCAGCAGTCCGCACGGACAGCGACACGAGCAGTACTTC. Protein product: CASSPHGQRHEQYF.

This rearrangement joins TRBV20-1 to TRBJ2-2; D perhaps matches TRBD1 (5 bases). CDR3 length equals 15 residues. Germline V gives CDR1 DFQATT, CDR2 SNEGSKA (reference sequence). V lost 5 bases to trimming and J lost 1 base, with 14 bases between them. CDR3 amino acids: CSAQEGERNTGELFF. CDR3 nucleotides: TGCAGTGCTCAAGAAGGGGAACGGAACACCGGGGAGCTGTTTTTT.

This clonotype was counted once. CDR3 coding DNA: TGTGCCAGCTCACCACGAACCGGGTTCCAAGAGACCCAGTACTTC. Amino acid sequence: CASSPRTGFQETQYF. The rearrangement links TRBV18 to TRBJ2-5; no firm D call. Trimming took 1 base from V and 1 from J, leaving 10 bases between them. The CDR3 is 15 amino acids. The germline V gene has CDR1 KGHSH and CDR2 LQKENI.

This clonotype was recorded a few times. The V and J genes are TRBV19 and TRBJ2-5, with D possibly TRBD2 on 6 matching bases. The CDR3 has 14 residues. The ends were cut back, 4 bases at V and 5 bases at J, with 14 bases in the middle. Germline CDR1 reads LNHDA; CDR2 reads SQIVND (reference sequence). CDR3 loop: CASSTHGGRETQYF. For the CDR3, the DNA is TGTGCCAGTAGTACCCACGGGGGTCGGGAGACCCAGTACTTC. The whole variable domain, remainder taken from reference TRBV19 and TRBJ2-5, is DGGITQSPKYLFRKEGQNVTLSCEQNLNHDAMYWYRQDPGQGLRLIYYSQIVNDFQKGDIAEGYSVSREKKESFPLTVTSAQKNPTAFYLCASSTHGGRETQYFGPGTRLLVL.

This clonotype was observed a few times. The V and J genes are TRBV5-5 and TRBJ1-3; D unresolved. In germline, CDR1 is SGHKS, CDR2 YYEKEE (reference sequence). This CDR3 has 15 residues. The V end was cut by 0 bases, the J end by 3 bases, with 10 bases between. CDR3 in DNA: TGTGCCAGCAGCTTGGAGTGGTCGGGTGGAAACACCATATATTTT. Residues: CASSLEWSGGNTIYF.

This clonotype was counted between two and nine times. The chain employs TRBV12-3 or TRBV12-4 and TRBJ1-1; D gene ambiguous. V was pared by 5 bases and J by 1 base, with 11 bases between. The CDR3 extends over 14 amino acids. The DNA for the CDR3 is TGTGCCAGCAGTCAGCGACGGACGAACACTGAAGCTTTCTTT. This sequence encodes CASSQRRTNTEAFF.

The CDR3 loop reads CSVAKGDGTEAFF. The CDR3 DNA is TGCAGCGTGGCGAAGGGGGATGGCACTGAAGCTTTCTTT. The chain joins TRBV29-1 to TRBJ1-1, with a weak D call TRBD1 (6 bases). Trimming removed 6 bases at V and 4 bases at J, with 15 bases between. The CDR3 covers 13 residues. Germline-derived CDR1 and CDR2 are SQVTM and ANQGSEA.

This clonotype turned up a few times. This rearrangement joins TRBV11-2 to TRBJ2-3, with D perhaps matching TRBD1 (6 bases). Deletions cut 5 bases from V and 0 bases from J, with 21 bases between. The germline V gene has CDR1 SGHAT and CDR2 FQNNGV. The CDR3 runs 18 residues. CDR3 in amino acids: CASSTYKGNRESTDTQYF. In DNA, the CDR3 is TGTGCCAGCAGCACCTATAAAGGGAACAGGGAAAGCACAGATACGCAGTATTTT.

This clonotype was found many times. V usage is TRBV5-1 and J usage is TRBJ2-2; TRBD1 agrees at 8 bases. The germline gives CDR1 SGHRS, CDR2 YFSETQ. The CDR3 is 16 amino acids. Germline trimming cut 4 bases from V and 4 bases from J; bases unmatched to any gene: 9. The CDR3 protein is CASSTGQGTGTGELFF. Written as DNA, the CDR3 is TGCGCCAGCAGCACCGGACAGGGAACGGGCACCGGGGAGCTGTTTTTT.

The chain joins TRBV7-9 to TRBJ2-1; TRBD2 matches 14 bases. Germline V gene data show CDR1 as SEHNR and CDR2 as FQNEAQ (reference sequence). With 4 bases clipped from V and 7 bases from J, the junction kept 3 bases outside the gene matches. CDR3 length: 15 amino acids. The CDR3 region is CASSSRTSGRNEQFF. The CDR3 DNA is TGTGCCAGCAGCTCGAGGACTAGCGGGAGGAATGAGCAGTTCTTC.